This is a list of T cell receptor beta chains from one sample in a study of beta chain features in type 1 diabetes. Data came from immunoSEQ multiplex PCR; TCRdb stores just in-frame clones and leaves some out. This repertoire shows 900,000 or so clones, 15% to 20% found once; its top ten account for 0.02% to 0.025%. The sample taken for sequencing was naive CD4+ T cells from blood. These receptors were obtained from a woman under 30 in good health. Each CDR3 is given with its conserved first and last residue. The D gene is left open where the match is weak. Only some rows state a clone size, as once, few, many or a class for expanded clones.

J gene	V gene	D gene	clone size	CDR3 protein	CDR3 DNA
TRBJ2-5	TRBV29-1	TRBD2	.	CSAARLAARETQYF	TGCAGCGCGGCCCGGCTAGCGGCCAGGGAGACCCAGTACTTC
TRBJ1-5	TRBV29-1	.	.	CSTNQPQHF	TGCAGCACTAATCAGCCCCAGCATTTT
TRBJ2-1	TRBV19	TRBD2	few	CASGLAGYNEQFF	TGTGCCAGCGGACTAGCGGGATACAATGAGCAGTTCTTC
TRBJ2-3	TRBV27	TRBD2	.	CASSLGLAGPASTDTQYF	TGTGCCAGCAGTTTAGGACTAGCGGGACCTGCTAGCACAGATACGCAGTATTTT
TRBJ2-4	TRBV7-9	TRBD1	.	CASSLWGQGGSFQYF	TGTGCCAGCAGCTTATGGGGACAGGGTGGTTCCTTTCAGTACTTC
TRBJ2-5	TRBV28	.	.	CASSTTVGKTQYF	TGTGCCAGCAGCACTACGGTTGGAAAGACCCAGTACTTC
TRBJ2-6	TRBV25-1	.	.	CASSWGGATGANVLTF	TGTGCCAGCTCCTGGGGGGGCGCAACTGGGGCCAACGTCCTGACTTTC
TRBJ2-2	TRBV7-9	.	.	CASSLQGTVAGELFF	TGTGCCAGCAGCTTACAGGGGACGGTCGCCGGGGAGCTGTTTTTT
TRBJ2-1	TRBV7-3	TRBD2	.	CASSPGLASWGEQFF	TGTGCCAGCAGCCCTGGACTAGCTTCGTGGGGTGAGCAGTTCTTC
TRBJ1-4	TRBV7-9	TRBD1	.	CASSPGQTNEKLFF	TGTGCCAGCAGCCCGGGACAGACTAATGAAAAACTGTTTTTT
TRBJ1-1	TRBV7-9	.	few	CASSSEGGNTEAFF	TGTGCCAGCAGCTCCGAAGGGGGGAACACTGAAGCTTTCTTT
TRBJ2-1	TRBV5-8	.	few	CASIRYESSYNEQFF	TGTGCCAGCATCAGATACGAGAGCTCCTACAATGAGCAGTTCTTC
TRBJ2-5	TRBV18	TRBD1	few	CASSSTGGQETQYF	TGTGCCAGCTCATCTACAGGGGGCCAAGAGACCCAGTACTTC
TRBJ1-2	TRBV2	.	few	CASRKQGPDGYTF	TGTGCCAGCAGGAAACAGGGCCCCGATGGCTACACCTTC
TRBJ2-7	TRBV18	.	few	CASSGFTSHSYEQYF	TGTGCCAGCTCAGGTTTTACTAGCCATTCCTACGAGCAGTACTTC
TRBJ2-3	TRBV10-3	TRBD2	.	CAISESFSGTTDTQYF	TGTGCCATCAGTGAGTCGTTTAGCGGGACCACAGATACGCAGTATTTT
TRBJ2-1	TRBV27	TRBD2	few	CASTPLAGGPFNEQFF	TGTGCCAGCACACCGCTAGCGGGAGGGCCGTTCAATGAGCAGTTCTTC
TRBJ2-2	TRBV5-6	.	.	CASSLPGPGELFF	TGTGCCAGCAGCTTGCCCGGGCCCGGGGAGCTGTTTTTT
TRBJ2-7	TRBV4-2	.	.	CASSQDDTWTYEQYF	TGTGCCAGCAGCCAGGATGACACGTGGACCTACGAGCAGTACTTC
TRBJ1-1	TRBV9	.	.	CASSVSPHFNTEAFF	TGTGCCAGCAGCGTCTCTCCTCATTTCAACACTGAAGCTTTCTTT
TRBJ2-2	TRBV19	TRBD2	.	CASSRQVAGVNTGELFF	TGTGCCAGTAGTAGGCAGGTAGCGGGAGTTAACACCGGGGAGCTGTTTTTT
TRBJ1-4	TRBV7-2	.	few	CASRGMMGEKLFF	TGTGCCAGCAGAGGTATGATGGGAGAAAAACTGTTTTTT
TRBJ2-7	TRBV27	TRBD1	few	CASRWQGAQGYEQYF	TGTGCCAGTCGATGGCAGGGGGCCCAGGGCTACGAGCAGTACTTC
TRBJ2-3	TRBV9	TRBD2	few	CASSVVGLAGVPDTQYF	TGTGCCAGCAGCGTAGTGGGACTAGCGGGAGTTCCAGATACGCAGTATTTT
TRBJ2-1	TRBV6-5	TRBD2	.	CASHGALAGGSEQFF	TGTGCCAGCCACGGAGCACTAGCGGGAGGGTCTGAGCAGTTCTTC
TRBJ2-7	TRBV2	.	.	CASRPNSGGGYEQYF	TGTGCCAGCCGTCCGAACAGCGGAGGGGGCTACGAGCAGTACTTC
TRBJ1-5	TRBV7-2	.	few	CASSLGVGRNQPQHF	TGTGCCAGCAGCTTAGGGGTCGGCCGCAATCAGCCCCAGCATTTT
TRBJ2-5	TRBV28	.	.	CASSPQQTQYF	TGTGCCAGCAGTCCCCAACAGACCCAGTACTTC
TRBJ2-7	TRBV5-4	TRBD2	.	CASSSSGRAGYEQYF	TGTGCCAGCAGCTCTAGCGGGAGGGCCGGCTACGAGCAGTACTTC
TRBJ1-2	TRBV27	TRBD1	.	CASSSVPGQGVGGYTF	TGTGCCAGCAGTTCGGTACCGGGACAGGGGGTCGGTGGCTACACCTTC
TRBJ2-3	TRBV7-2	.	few	CASSPRAPTDTQYF	TGTGCCAGCAGCCCTCGAGCCCCCACAGATACGCAGTATTTT
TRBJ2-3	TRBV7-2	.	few	CASSFSGADTQYF	TGTGCCAGCAGCTTCTCGGGTGCAGATACGCAGTATTTT
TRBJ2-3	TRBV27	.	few	CASHSGPSTDTQYF	TGTGCCAGCCACTCGGGACCCAGCACAGATACGCAGTATTTT
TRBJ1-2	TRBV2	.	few	CARLRQEYNYGYTF	TGTGCCAGGCTAAGACAGGAATATAACTATGGCTACACCTTC
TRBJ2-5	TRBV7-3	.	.	CASSQHSSGFETQYF	TGTGCCAGCAGCCAACACAGCAGCGGGTTCGAGACCCAGTACTTC
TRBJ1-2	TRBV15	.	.	CATSLIGSTPGYTF	TGTGCCACCAGCCTAATAGGGTCCACCCCGGGCTACACCTTC
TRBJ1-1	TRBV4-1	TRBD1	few	CASSPGQGAISEAFF	TGCGCCAGCAGCCCAGGACAGGGAGCAATCTCTGAAGCTTTCTTT
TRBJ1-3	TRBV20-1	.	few	CSATSGNTIYF	TGCAGTGCTACATCTGGAAACACCATATATTTT
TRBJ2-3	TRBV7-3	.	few	CASSGTSTDTQYF	TGTGCCAGTAGCGGTACTAGCACAGATACGCAGTATTTT
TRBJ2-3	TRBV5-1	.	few	CASSLGGNTDTQYF	TGCGCCAGCAGCTTGGGCGGAAACACAGATACGCAGTATTTT
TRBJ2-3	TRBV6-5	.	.	CASSYVRNTDTQYF	TGTGCCAGCAGTTACGTACGGAACACAGATACGCAGTATTTT
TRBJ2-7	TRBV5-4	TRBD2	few	CASSFWREGHYEQYF	TGTGCCAGCAGCTTCTGGCGGGAGGGCCATTACGAGCAGTACTTC
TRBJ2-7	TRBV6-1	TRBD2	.	CASSEYLAGDQWGYEQYF	TGTGCCAGCAGTGAATATCTAGCGGGAGACCAATGGGGCTACGAGCAGTACTTC
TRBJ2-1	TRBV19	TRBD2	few	CASSRTSGAYNEQFF	TGTGCCAGTAGTCGCACTAGCGGAGCATACAATGAGCAGTTCTTC
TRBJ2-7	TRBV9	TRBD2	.	CASSATLTSGPYEQYF	TGTGCCAGCAGCGCAACATTGACTAGCGGTCCCTACGAGCAGTACTTC
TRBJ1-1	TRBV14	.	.	CASSQEGSGSEAFF	TGTGCCAGCAGCCAAGAAGGTTCCGGGTCTGAAGCTTTCTTT
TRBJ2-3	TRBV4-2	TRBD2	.	CASSLTGTSGRLGTDTQYF	TGTGCCAGCAGCCTAACTGGTACTAGCGGGAGGTTAGGCACAGATACGCAGTATTTT
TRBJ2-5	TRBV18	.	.	CASSPRLETQYF	TGTGCCAGCTCACCACGGTTGGAGACCCAGTACTTC
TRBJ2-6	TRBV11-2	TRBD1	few	CASSLRGQGSGANVLTF	TGTGCCAGCAGCTTGCGGGGACAGGGGTCTGGGGCCAACGTCCTGACTTTC